This T cell receptor (beta chain) originates from a study of blood T cells in healthy people across ages. The overall study: Template switching picked up about one barcoded beta molecule for each two T cells.

Study results and caveats: More naive CD4+ cells and higher diversity marked long-lived donors relative to aged donors.

The CDR3 extends over 15 amino acids. Trimming shortened V by 5 bases and J by 8 bases, and 18 bases separated the two germline ends. Germline-derived CDR1 and CDR2 are MDHEN and SYDVKM. Russia was home to the donors, healthy Caucasian individuals aged 6 to 90. Each sample yielded at least 6 million isolated PBMCs. In its sample, this clonotype was seen a few times. The antigen is not known. The second PCR ran roughly 7 to 11 cycles with a sample-barcoded 5' primer and J-beta primers. TCRdb fed the 5' RACE reads into MiXCR, producing one record per CDR3 protein. Among 600,000 to 1,000,000 distinct CDR3 sequences listed, 20% to 30% were seen once. These data also featured in a second study, about T cells of mothers and their children.

This chain uses TRBV28 with TRBJ1-4; TRBD1 is a possible D gene (6 bases). The TCR comes from a boy aged 5-17 years in good health. Sequenced material: blood. CDR3 residues: CASSQVAGVREKLFF. CDR3 bases: TGTGCCAGCAGTCAAGTGGCAGGGGTTAGGGAAAAACTGTTTTTT.